This TCR beta chain was found in a study of PD-1 blockade in mismatch repair-deficient tumors. Regarding the study as a whole: Three of seven peptides expanded clones, giving 110 to 150 unique blood TCRs.

Time point reported: approximately eleven-day in vitro stimulation with candidate neoantigen peptide 7. Baseline for clone expansion was a parallel culture with no peptide. Profiling relied on immunoSEQ multiplex PCR, and the TCRdb table lists in-frame clones only, not all of them. This table holds more than 7,500 clones, around 90% found once. Points on this clone: Its specificity is not known.

The germline CDR1 and CDR2 sequences are SGHDT and YYEEEE. Trimming cost V 4 bases and J 0 bases; bases outside gene matches: 7. This CDR3 spans 17 amino acids. This clonotype was sampled from an adult with mismatch repair-deficient cancer. The V call is TRBV5-6, the J call TRBJ1-3, with 10 bases aligning to TRBD1. The input for sequencing was cells cultured in vitro, taken from a patient treated with pembrolizumab. The CDR3: CASSMDRGTISGNTIYF. The CDR3 coding sequence is TGTGCCAGCAGCATGGACAGGGGGACGATCTCTGGAAACACCATATATTTT. Full variable domain (remainder filled in from reference TRBV5-6 and TRBJ1-3): DAGVTQSPTHLIKTRGQQVTLRCSPKSGHDTVSWYQQALGQGPQFIFQYYEEEERQRGNFPDRFSGHQFPNYSSELNVNALLLGDSALYLCASSMDRGTISGNTIYFGEGSWLTVV.